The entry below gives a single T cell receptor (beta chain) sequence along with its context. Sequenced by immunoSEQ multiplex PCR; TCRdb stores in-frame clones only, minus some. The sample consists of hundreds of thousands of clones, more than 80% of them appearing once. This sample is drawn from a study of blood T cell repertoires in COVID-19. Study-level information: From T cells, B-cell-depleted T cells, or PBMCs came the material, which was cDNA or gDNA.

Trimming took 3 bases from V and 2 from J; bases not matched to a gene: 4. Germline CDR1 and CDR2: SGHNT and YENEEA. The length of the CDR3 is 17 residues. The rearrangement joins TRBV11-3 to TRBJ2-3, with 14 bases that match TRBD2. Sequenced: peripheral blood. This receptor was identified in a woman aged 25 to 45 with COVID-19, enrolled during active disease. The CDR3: CASSLGLAGDTTDTQYF. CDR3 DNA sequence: TGTGCCAGCAGCTTGGGACTAGCGGGGGACACCACAGATACGCAGTATTTT.